This record covers a single T cell receptor beta chain. Measured with immunoSEQ multiplex PCR; TCRdb has only the in-frame clones, and not every one. This table has some 130,000 clones, about 95% appearing once. CDR1 and CDR2 from the germline V gene are KGHSH and LQKENI. Trimming stripped 6 bases from V and 0 bases from J, with 11 bases between. CDR3 length equals 14 residues. These data originate in a study of control samples from healthy donors and cancer patients. The rearrangement joins TRBV18 to TRBJ1-1; D possibly corresponds to TRBD1 (5 bases). The sequence was obtained from a man aged 25 to 45 in good health. The sample taken for sequencing was blood. CDR3: CASSPDRVNTEAFF. The CDR3 nucleotides are TGTGCCAGCTCCCCCGACAGAGTGAACACTGAAGCTTTCTTT.